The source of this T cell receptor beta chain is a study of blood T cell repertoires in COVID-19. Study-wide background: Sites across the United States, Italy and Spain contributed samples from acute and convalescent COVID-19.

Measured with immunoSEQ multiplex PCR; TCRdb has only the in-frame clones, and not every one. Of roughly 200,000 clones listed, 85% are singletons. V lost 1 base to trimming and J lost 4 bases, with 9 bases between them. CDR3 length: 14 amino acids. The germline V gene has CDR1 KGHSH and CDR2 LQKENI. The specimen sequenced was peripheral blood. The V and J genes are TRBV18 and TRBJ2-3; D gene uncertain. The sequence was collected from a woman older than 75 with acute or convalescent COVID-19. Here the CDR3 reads CASSPLGVPDTQYF. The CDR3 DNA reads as TGTGCCAGCTCACCACTGGGCGTACCAGATACGCAGTATTTT.